This entry is about one T cell receptor (beta chain). This clonotype was seen ten or more times. This clone's antigen is unknown. The input lacks base qualities; no much larger clone sits a single base away. The data were obtained in a study of T cells in Graves' hyperthyroidism and ophthalmopathy (dated by TCRdb to between 2017 and 2020). Broadly, across the study: Peripheral blood was sampled at the time of initial diagnosis, prior to any treatment. The approximately 98 discovery patients were randomly divided into training and test sets at a 7:3 ratio. In several Graves' hyperthyroidism patients, the study also compared T-cell repertoires from thyroid tissue with T-cell repertoires from blood. According to the paper, TCR Vbeta CDR3 sequencing was carried out on about 140 peripheral blood samples, which came from over 40 ophthalmopathy, about 75 hyperthyroidism and some 17 progressor patients. Following sampling, methimazole starting at 30 mg daily was given to hyperthyroidism patients, and high-dose intravenous methylprednisolone was given to ophthalmopathy patients. Prospective prediction of ophthalmopathy was tested in an independent validation cohort consisting of 18 to 20 hyperthyroidism patients and some 15 patients who later progressed to ophthalmopathy. A discovery cohort of about a hundred patients, approximately 44 with Graves' ophthalmopathy and under 60 with stable Graves' hyperthyroidism, was used to find distinguishing TCR V-J signatures.

The TCR beta CDR3 regions were amplified from RNA transcripts. A first-round RT-PCR of the TCR CDR3 used the HTBI primer set with the Qiagen OneStep RT-PCR kit. Libraries were constructed in a second round of multiplex PCR, after which size selection and purification were performed. Paired-end sequencing of the libraries was performed with 100 bp reads on an Illumina HiSeq2000. In the source study's methods: SOAPnuke was used to process the raw data, removing reads that contained adapters or uncalled bases, had a mean Phred below 15, or lacked an exact match to the constant primer or identifier. High-quality paired reads were merged with COPE v1.2.5, and unique nucleotide sequences were defined as clonotypes. MiTCR v1.1 was used to align the clonotypes against IMGT TRBV, TRBD and TRBJ reference segments. Only V-J combinations with frequency above 0.0001, covering 99% to 99.2% of repertoires, were analysed. The TCS score was defined as F50 (clonal expansion) divided by E x V (chaos), with BLOSUM62-based TCRdist calculated between CDR3 peptides within each V-J. Welch's t-statistics and random forest reduced roughly 500 V-J features to roughly 13, which were used in a naive Bayes classifier (R e1071). The public reads were run again by TCRdb, first through fastp at Q25 and then through MiXCR, and only productive beta chains were kept. When rows share a CDR3 protein, they turn into one entry using the most common DNA and genes. TCRdb, rather than the study authors, made the V and J calls. This sample holds approximately 420,000 distinct CDR3 sequences; around 14% were observed only once. The ten largest clones capture about 30% of the sample.

A patient counted as having stable Graves' hyperthyroidism if no progression to ophthalmopathy occurred over 18 months of follow-up. Hyperthyroidism patients were newly diagnosed, with disease duration under 2 months, and aged 18 to 65 years. Exclusion was applied to patients with uncontrolled infections, other autoimmune diseases, pregnancy or lactation. Clinical symptoms, serum thyroxine and TRAb, thyroid ultrasound, and orbital computed tomography formed the basis for the diagnoses. PBMCs were isolated from approximately 10 ml of fresh peripheral blood by Ficoll-Paque density gradient centrifugation. Trizol reagent was used to extract total RNA, and RNA quality was then checked on an Agilent 2100 Bioanalyzer. The CDR3 covers 12 residues, taking in both the cysteine and the phenylalanine. Just CDR3 DNA is preserved here, 36 bases in frame from base 1. The germline V gene gives CDR1 as MDHEN and CDR2 as SYDVKM. Trimming takes 6 bases from V and 4 bases from J, and the germline ends sit 10 bases apart.

The study at large found these results: During validation, the model predicted progression to ophthalmopathy a median of about 6.3 months ahead of onset, with 70.59% sensitivity and less than 85% specificity. Sample size was not statistically predetermined, and blinding of investigators to group allocation was not performed. In cross-validation, a model built on a 13 V-J signature told ophthalmopathy apart from stable hyperthyroidism with 85% to 90% sensitivity and about 81% specificity, and in testing the same model reached 80%/75%. Most expanded thyroid clonotypes (frequency above 0.001) were also found in blood, which suggests that blood repertoires may mirror thyroid immune responses.

Sequencing input: blood. The chain links TRBV28 with TRBJ2-7; the D segment cannot be called with confidence. This receptor was identified in a woman aged 30 to 39 with Graves' hyperthyroidism. The base sequence is TGTGCCAGCAGCCCCCGAGGATACGAGCAGTACTTC. It codes for CASSPRGYEQYF.